This T cell receptor (beta chain) was documented in a study of Ad26.COV2.S vaccination and SARS-CoV-2 variants. Study-wide context: As a participant in COV1001, the donor was in the Ad26.COV2.S trial arm. Administration of Ad26.COV2.S was intramuscular, either once or twice 56 days apart.

This clone has a handful of counts. As yet, its antigen is unknown. The V end lost 1 base, the J end lost 7 bases, and 5 bases lay between the germline ends. The CDR3 runs to 12 residues. Germline lookup yields CDR1 MNHNS and CDR2 SASEGT. The assay was immunoSEQ multiplex PCR, and TCRdb's table has in-frame clones only and misses some. Of about 370,000 clones listed, about 88% are singletons. Study findings and constraints: Substantial breadth was reported for post-vaccination spike-specific CD8+ and CD4+ T cells.

Treatment specified: 19 received Ad26.COV2.S at low or high dose, single or two shots; roughly 5 received placebo; per-sample allocation not given. After the first vaccine or placebo injection, samples were drawn on day 63. Ad26 vector vaccine expressed Wuhan-strain SARS-CoV-2 spike. The sample consisted of peripheral blood, taken in a trial of Ad26.COV2.S vaccine versus placebo. The V gene is TRBV6-1, the J gene TRBJ2-1, with no clear D. The receptor was isolated from a person aged 18-60 years who received the Ad26.COV2.S COVID-19 vaccine or a placebo. This CDR3 reads CASSEGWNEQFF. In DNA, the CDR3 is TGTGCCAGCAGTGAAGGGTGGAATGAGCAGTTCTTC.